This T cell receptor beta chain stems from a study of immune heterogeneity within non-small cell lung tumors. Study context: The tumor set comprised a few squamous cell carcinomas and more than eight non-squamous carcinomas (plus 1 not otherwise specified).

Germline lookup yields CDR1 MNHEY and CDR2 SVGAGI. The V end was cut by 2 bases, the J end by 1 base, with 9 bases between. CDR3 length equals 15 residues. It was a multiplex PCR that amplified TCR beta CDR3, with 32 V and 13 J primers. TCRdb reanalysed the multiplex PCR reads using MiXCR and keeps one entry per CDR3 protein. The data hold around 9,600 distinct CDR3 sequences, with approximately 34% observed a single time. This clonotype counts as medium-sized. The antigen remains unidentified. Study-level findings and limits: Site-unique high-frequency clones occurred alongside identical dominant CDR3 beta clonotypes that recurred across tumor sites within a patient.

Bulk tumor gDNA, roughly 660 ng per sample, served as the TCR template. Each primary tumor yielded several biopsies, collected far apart from one another at surgery. Curative surgical treatment was performed in patients who had newly diagnosed, untreated non-small cell lung cancer. Donation came from patients with newly diagnosed non-small cell lung cancer who were having surgery with curative intent. V and J are TRBV6-5 and TRBJ2-1; D remains ambiguous. Sequenced material: lung tumor tissue. The clonotype comes from a man aged 55 to 70 with non-small cell lung cancer. The CDR3 sequence is CASSYNLGSYNEQFF. The CDR3 nucleotides are TGTGCCAGCAGTTACAATTTGGGTTCCTACAATGAGCAGTTCTTC.